This T cell receptor beta chain was profiled in a study of neoadjuvant nivolumab and ipilimumab in lung cancer. Notes on the study in general: TCR sequencing covered a small number of samples. Resected tumors had greater TCR richness and clonality than uninvolved lung. From pretherapy to surgery, tumor richness and clonality rose with dual therapy. Blood richness before therapy tracked richness in tumors resected after neoadjuvant therapy.

Germline V gene sequence: CDR1 SGHVS, CDR2 FNYEAQ. CDR3 length: 14 amino acids. Trimming took 5 bases from V and 1 from J, leaving 12 bases between them. A remark on this clone: Its specificity is not known.

The assay was immunoSEQ multiplex PCR, and TCRdb's table has in-frame clones only and misses some. The sample carries 26,000 or so clones, more than 70% recorded once. The specimen was peripheral blood, collected before neoadjuvant nivolumab, alone or with ipilimumab. The sequence derives from an adult with non-small cell lung cancer. The J gene is TRBJ2-7, the V gene TRBV7-6; D not resolved. The CDR3 loop reads CASSPPRNSYEQYF. The CDR3 region has the DNA TGTGCCAGCAGCCCGCCACGGAATTCCTACGAGCAGTACTTC. Full variable domain (remainder filled in from reference TRBV7-6 and TRBJ2-7): GAGVSQSPRYKVTKRGQDVALRCDPISGHVSLYWYRQALGQGPEFLTYFNYEAQQDKSGLPNDRFSAERPEGSISTLTIQRTEQRDSAMYRCASSPPRNSYEQYFGPGTRLTVT.